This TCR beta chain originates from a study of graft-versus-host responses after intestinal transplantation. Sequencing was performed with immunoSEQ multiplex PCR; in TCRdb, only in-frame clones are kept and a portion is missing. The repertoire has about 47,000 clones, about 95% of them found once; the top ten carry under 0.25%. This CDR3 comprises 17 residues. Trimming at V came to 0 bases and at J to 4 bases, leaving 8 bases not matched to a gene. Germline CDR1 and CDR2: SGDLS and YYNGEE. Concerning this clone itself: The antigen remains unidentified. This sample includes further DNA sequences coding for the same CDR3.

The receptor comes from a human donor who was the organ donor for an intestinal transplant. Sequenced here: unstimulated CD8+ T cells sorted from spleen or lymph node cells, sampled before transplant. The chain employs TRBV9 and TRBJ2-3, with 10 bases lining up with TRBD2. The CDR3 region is CASSVESAGGRSDTQYF. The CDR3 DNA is TGTGCCAGCAGCGTAGAGTCAGCGGGGGGGCGATCAGATACGCAGTATTTT.